This T cell receptor beta chain came from a study of cytomegalovirus exposure and HLA in healthy donors. The PCR made use of 60 Vbeta and 13 Jbeta primers. Here immunoSEQ multiplex PCR was the method, and the copy in TCRdb shows in-frame clones only, minus some. The sample lists 100,000 to 150,000 clones, around 86% occurring once. The sequencing sample was made of PBMCs. The receptor's source is a man younger than 40 in good health and CMV-seronegative.

CDR3 protein: CASSISITGVPQHF. Written as DNA, the CDR3 is TGTGCCAGTAGTATTAGTATAACGGGTGTGCCCCAGCATTTT. V gene TRBV19 combines with J gene TRBJ1-5; D ambiguous. The CDR3 is 14 amino acids. Germline loops: CDR1 LNHDA, CDR2 SQIVND (reference sequence). Trimming pared 3 bases from V and 9 bases from J, leaving 15 bases between.